The 15 T cell receptor beta chains below all came from one sample that was sequenced in a study of vaccination effects on CD4 cells after COVID-19. Produced via immunoSEQ multiplex PCR; TCRdb's table is partial and in-frame only. The sample has about 48,000 clones, 67% seen once. At the end of over 8 days of culture, CD4+ T cells were isolated. No antigens are known for them. The source material was CD4+ T cells from PBMCs cultured without peptide, sampled before COVID-19 vaccination. The receptors originated from a human donor who received a COVID-19 vaccine.

This rearrangement joins TRBV10-3 to TRBJ2-7; D not certain. Germline assignment: CDR1 ENHRY and CDR2 SYGVKD. Trimming stripped 8 bases from V and 3 bases from J, with 11 bases between. CDR3 length: 12 residues. CDR3 nucleotide sequence: TGTGCCATCGGTACGGTCGACTACGAGCAGTACTTC. The encoded protein is CAIGTVDYEQYF.

This chain's CDR3 is CASGTGTVTLLDTQYF. Here the CDR3 DNA reads TGTGCTAGTGGAACCGGGACTGTGACCCTTTTGGATACGCAGTATTTT. The chain couples TRBV12-5 to TRBJ2-3; a possible D gene is TRBD2 (6 bases). CDR3 length equals 16 residues. V lost 6 bases and J lost 6, with 22 bases in between. Per germline, CDR1 LGHNT and CDR2 FRNRAP.

This CDR3 is CASSYSPNRGAFF. DNA for the CDR3: TGTGCCAGCAGTTACTCCCCTAACAGGGGAGCTTTCTTT. V is TRBV6-5 and J is TRBJ1-1; 7 nucleotides match TRBD1. CDR1 and CDR2 (germline): MNHEY, SVGAGI. The CDR3 totals 13 residues. V lost 0 bases and J lost 10; bases outside the gene matches: 5.

V gene TRBV4-1 combines with J gene TRBJ2-3; D not certain. Trimming stripped 0 bases from V and 2 bases from J, with 9 bases between. This CDR3 is built from 15 residues. The germline CDR1 and CDR2 sequences are MGHRA and YSYEKL. CDR3 amino acids: CASSQDSWNTDTQYF. In nucleotides, the CDR3 is TGCGCCAGCAGCCAAGACAGTTGGAACACAGATACGCAGTATTTT.

The chain recombines TRBV14 with TRBJ2-5; TRBD1 matches at 7 bases. V shed 4 bases and J 1 base; nucleotides not matched to a gene: 12. In germline, CDR1 is SGHDN, CDR2 FVKESK. This CDR3 has 17 amino acids. CDR3 region: CASSLYRGLVSQETQYF. CDR3 nucleotides: TGTGCCAGCAGCCTCTATAGGGGGCTAGTCTCCCAAGAGACCCAGTACTTC.

The chain couples TRBV6-5 to TRBJ1-4; D is uncertain. This CDR3 is built from 15 residues. Trimming removed 2 bases from V and 0 bases from J, with 7 bases in between. Germline V gene data show CDR1 as MNHEY and CDR2 as SVGAGI. This CDR3 is CASSYAGSTNEKLFF. The CDR3 DNA reads as TGTGCCAGCAGTTACGCGGGGTCAACTAATGAAAAACTGTTTTTT.

The J gene is TRBJ2-5, the V gene TRBV6-2 or TRBV6-3, with 11 bases aligning to TRBD2. Germline V gene lookup returns CDR1 MNHEY and CDR2 SVGEGT. The CDR3 totals 15 residues. J lost 3 bases, V lost 4 bases, and 4 bases had no gene match. The CDR3: CASSSLAGGKETQYF. In DNA form, the CDR3 reads TGTGCCAGCAGTTCCTTAGCGGGGGGGAAAGAGACCCAGTACTTC.

A few counts support this clone. The V call is TRBV7-2, the J call TRBJ2-2; TRBD2 is a possible D gene (6 bases). The V gene lost 7 bases and the J gene lost 5 bases, with 17 bases spanning the gap. CDR1 is SGHTA and CDR2 is FQGNSA in the germline V gene. The CDR3 covers 15 residues. CDR3 amino acids: CASNLRDGGTGELFF. DNA of the CDR3: TGTGCCAGCAATCTGCGAGATGGGGGGACCGGGGAGCTGTTTTTT.

This chain connects TRBV9 to TRBJ2-1; D is unresolved. Trimming stripped 4 bases from V and 2 bases from J, with 4 bases between. This CDR3 is built from 12 residues. Germline V gene data show CDR1 as SGDLS and CDR2 as YYNGEE. The DNA for the CDR3 is TGTGCCAGCAGCTTAGCCTACAATGAGCAGTTCTTC. This codes for CASSLAYNEQFF.

The rearrangement uses TRBV28 and TRBJ1-2; D unclear. This CDR3 spans 12 amino acids. Germline CDR1 is MDHEN and CDR2 is SYDVKM. With 1 base removed from V and 5 bases from J, the gap between germline ends came to 5 bases. In nucleotides, the CDR3 is TGTGCCAGCAGTTTATTTCTTTATGGCTACACCTTC. Amino acid sequence: CASSLFLYGYTF.

Only one count was recorded for this clone. The genes are TRBV29-1 and TRBJ1-2; possible D gene TRBD1, 5 bases. Germline values: CDR1 SQVTM, CDR2 ANQGSEA. This CDR3 contains 15 residues. Deletions cut 6 bases from V and 2 bases from J, with 19 bases between. The DNA for the CDR3 is TGCAGCGTCCCCACCCCGGCGGGACCCAACTATGGCTACACCTTC. Translated: CSVPTPAGPNYGYTF.

This clone has just a few counts. The chain joins TRBV6-5 to TRBJ2-6, with D possibly being TRBD1 or TRBD2 (5 bases each). Trimming removed 5 bases at V and 2 bases at J, with 10 bases between. The CDR3 totals 15 residues. CDR1 is MNHEY, CDR2 SVGAGI, per germline. The CDR3 is CASSRDGAGANVLTF. Here the CDR3 DNA reads TGTGCCAGCAGTCGGGACGGTGCTGGGGCCAACGTCCTGACTTTC.

CDR3 bases: TGTGCCAGCAGCACCCAAGGCGCCTCCCGGGGGCCCCAGCATTTT. Its translation is CASSTQGASRGPQHF. The V gene is TRBV7-2, the J gene TRBJ1-5; D remains unclear. V lost 5 bases and J lost 9, with 20 bases in between. This CDR3 region has 15 residues. Looked up from germline, CDR1 is SGHTA and CDR2 is FQGNSA.

The chain links TRBV2 to TRBJ2-5, with 11 nucleotides matching TRBD2. CDR3 length equals 19 residues. Germline-derived CDR1 and CDR2 are SNHLY and FYNNEI. The J segment lost 9 bases and the V segment lost 7 bases, leaving 25 bases of the junction unmatched. DNA for the CDR3: TGTGCCAGCATTCCCCCCGCGCTAGCGGGAGGCCCTACGACCAGGGCCCAGTACTTC. Encoded protein: CASIPPALAGGPTTRAQYF.

The rearrangement uses TRBV6-6 and TRBJ2-7, with 12 bases lining up with TRBD2. CDR1 and CDR2 (germline): MNHNY, SVGAGI (reference sequence). The length of the CDR3 is 16 residues. Trimming took 9 bases from V and 6 from J; bases not matched to a gene: 15. The CDR3 bases are TGTGCCAGTTCATTAACCGGACTAGCGGGGAGTGGCGAGCAGTACTTC. It is translated as CASSLTGLAGSGEQYF.